This T cell receptor beta chain emerged from a study of beta chain features in type 1 diabetes. At the level of the study: In age, gender and cell yields, patients were similar to healthy donors. Overall study results and limits: Patients' naive, central memory and Treg TCRB repertoires seemed closer to one another than those of healthy donors. Type 1 diabetes patients showed a moderate but significant shortening of TCRB CDR3s in all four CD4+ subsets.

Worth noting for this clone: The antigen remains undetermined. Other DNA variants within this sample encode the same CDR3.

Expressed TCRB transcripts got sequenced, as all isolated RNA was reverse transcribed. This table comes from immunoSEQ multiplex PCR, and its TCRdb copy is limited to in-frame clones, with some not included. Of roughly 150,000 clones in the sample, approximately 62% were seen once. V was shortened by 4 bases and J by 0 bases, with 6 bases between the two germline ends. CDR1 is SGHTA, CDR2 FQGNSA, per germline. The CDR3 is made up of 14 amino acids. The rearrangement joins TRBV7-2 to TRBJ1-4; D call uncertain. Sequenced input: naive CD4+ T cells from blood. The TCR sequence derives from a young man with type 1 diabetes. This CDR3 is CASSWTSTNEKLFF. The CDR3 DNA reads as TGTGCCAGCAGCTGGACTTCAACTAATGAAAAACTGTTTTTT.